This is a list of T cell receptor beta chains from one sample in a study of T cells in Graves' hyperthyroidism and ophthalmopathy. TCRdb reprocessed the multiplex PCR reads via MiXCR and lists one record per CDR3 protein. This table holds about 300,000 distinct CDR3 sequences, less than 15% found once. The material sequenced was blood. These receptors were collected from a woman in her 30s with Graves' hyperthyroidism that later progressed to Graves' ophthalmopathy. Each CDR3 is given with its conserved first and last residue. D genes are given only for firm matches. Clone size is shown for a subset of rows, as once, few, many or a class of expanded clone.

cdr3_aa: CASSPMGKVGGNTIYF; cdr3_nt: TGTGCCAGCAGCCCCATGGGGAAAGTTGGTGGAAACACCATATATTTT; d_call: NA; j_call: TRBJ1-3; clone_size: NA; v_call: TRBV9
cdr3_aa: CASRITGAGELFF; cdr3_nt: TGTGCCAGCAGAATCACAGGGGCCGGGGAGCTGTTTTTT; d_call: TRBD1; j_call: TRBJ2-2; clone_size: few; v_call: TRBV6-1
cdr3_aa: CSVEMHGSEAFF; cdr3_nt: TGCAGCGTTGAAATGCACGGCAGTGAAGCTTTCTTT; d_call: NA; j_call: TRBJ1-1; clone_size: many; v_call: TRBV29-1
cdr3_aa: CATSDSAAGGYGYTF; cdr3_nt: TGTGCCACCAGTGATTCTGCGGCAGGGGGGTATGGCTACACCTTC; d_call: TRBD1; j_call: TRBJ1-2; clone_size: many; v_call: TRBV24-1
cdr3_aa: CASSLLPGTFSNQPQHF; cdr3_nt: TGTGCCAGCAGCTTACTTCCCGGGACGTTTAGCAATCAGCCCCAGCATTTT; d_call: NA; j_call: TRBJ1-5; clone_size: NA; v_call: TRBV7-8
cdr3_aa: CASSTSSGANVLTF; cdr3_nt: TGTGCCAGCAGCACATCCTCTGGGGCCAACGTCCTGACTTTC; d_call: NA; j_call: TRBJ2-6; clone_size: many; v_call: TRBV28
cdr3_aa: CASSLRLAGGPDTGELFF; cdr3_nt: TGTGCCAGCAGCTTACGACTAGCGGGAGGGCCGGACACCGGGGAGCTGTTTTTT; d_call: TRBD2; j_call: TRBJ2-2; clone_size: many; v_call: TRBV7-2
cdr3_aa: CASSFYICSARLGLAGGVEQFF; cdr3_nt: NA; d_call: NA; j_call: TRBJ2-1; clone_size: NA; v_call: TRBV7-2
cdr3_aa: CASSLGAGPEKLFF; cdr3_nt: TGTGCCAGCAGCTTAGGGGCAGGGCCTGAAAAACTGTTTTTT; d_call: NA; j_call: TRBJ1-4; clone_size: NA; v_call: TRBV7-2
cdr3_aa: CATGLVLFEQYF; cdr3_nt: TGTGCCACCGGACTAGTGTTGTTCGAGCAGTACTTC; d_call: TRBD2; j_call: TRBJ2-7; clone_size: few; v_call: TRBV6-1
cdr3_aa: CASSFGESYEQYF; cdr3_nt: TGTGCCAGCAGTTTTGGAGAAAGCTACGAGCAGTACTTC; d_call: NA; j_call: TRBJ2-7; clone_size: many; v_call: TRBV12-3/TRBV12-4
cdr3_aa: CASSLRASTFRTGELFF; cdr3_nt: TGCGCCAGCAGCTTGAGGGCTTCCACTTTCAGGACCGGGGAGCTGTTTTTT; d_call: NA; j_call: TRBJ2-2; clone_size: many; v_call: TRBV5-1
cdr3_aa: CASSKPGTGFYRPQHF; cdr3_nt: TGTGCCAGCAGCAAACCCGGGACGGGCTTTTATCGGCCCCAGCATTTT; d_call: NA; j_call: TRBJ1-5; clone_size: NA; v_call: TRBV9
cdr3_aa: CATSGRGASQPQHF; cdr3_nt: TGTGCCACCAGTGGTCGGGGAGCAAGTCAGCCCCAGCATTTT; d_call: NA; j_call: TRBJ1-5; clone_size: few; v_call: TRBV24-1
cdr3_aa: CASSIGHGREDTGELFF; cdr3_nt: TGTGCCAGTAGTATAGGTCACGGGCGGGAGGACACCGGGGAGCTGTTTTTT; d_call: TRBD2; j_call: TRBJ2-2; clone_size: few; v_call: TRBV19
cdr3_aa: CATSERDRGLETQYF; cdr3_nt: TGTGCCACCAGTGAACGGGACAGGGGCTTGGAGACCCAGTACTTC; d_call: TRBD1; j_call: TRBJ2-5; clone_size: many; v_call: TRBV24-1
cdr3_aa: CASSGLAGSHNEQFF; cdr3_nt: TGTGCCAGCAGCGGACTAGCGGGAAGTCACAATGAGCAGTTCTTC; d_call: TRBD2; j_call: TRBJ2-1; clone_size: many; v_call: TRBV6-2/TRBV6-3
cdr3_aa: CASSITGTGGTYEQYF; cdr3_nt: TGTGCCAGCAGCATAACCGGGACAGGGGGGACCTACGAGCAGTACTTC; d_call: TRBD1; j_call: TRBJ2-7; clone_size: few; v_call: TRBV5-6
cdr3_aa: CASSVVERGPSSYEQYF; cdr3_nt: TGTGCCAGCAGCGTAGTAGAGAGGGGCCCGAGCTCCTACGAGCAGTACTTC; d_call: NA; j_call: TRBJ2-7; clone_size: many; v_call: TRBV9
cdr3_aa: CASRMGNQPQHF; cdr3_nt: TGTGCCAGCAGGATGGGGAATCAGCCCCAGCATTTT; d_call: NA; j_call: TRBJ1-5; clone_size: many; v_call: TRBV28
cdr3_aa: CASSQGLAGLMGYEQYF; cdr3_nt: TGCGCCAGCAGCCAAGGCCTGGCGGGACTGATGGGATACGAGCAGTACTTC; d_call: NA; j_call: TRBJ2-7; clone_size: few; v_call: TRBV4-3
cdr3_aa: CASSYVAGGPGDTQYF; cdr3_nt: TGTGCCAGCAGTTACGTAGCGGGAGGGCCCGGAGATACGCAGTATTTT; d_call: TRBD2; j_call: TRBJ2-3; clone_size: many; v_call: TRBV6-2/TRBV6-3
cdr3_aa: CASSLLAGFSYNEQFF; cdr3_nt: TGTGCCAGCAGTCTGCTAGCGGGCTTTTCCTACAATGAGCAGTTCTTC; d_call: TRBD2; j_call: TRBJ2-1; clone_size: many; v_call: TRBV27
cdr3_aa: CASRPRTGPSGNTIYF; cdr3_nt: TGTGCCAGCAGACCCCGGACAGGGCCCTCTGGAAACACCATATATTTT; d_call: TRBD1; j_call: TRBJ1-3; clone_size: many; v_call: TRBV28
cdr3_aa: CASSYVDLTKAFF; cdr3_nt: TGTGCCAGCAGTTACGTGGACCTCACTAAAGCTTTCTTT; d_call: NA; j_call: TRBJ1-1; clone_size: few; v_call: TRBV6-2/TRBV6-3
cdr3_aa: CASSVSDNEQFF; cdr3_nt: TGTGCCAGCAGTGTATCAGACAATGAGCAGTTCTTC; d_call: NA; j_call: TRBJ2-1; clone_size: NA; v_call: TRBV6-2/TRBV6-3
cdr3_aa: CAIVDYYGGQYF; cdr3_nt: TGTGCCATAGTGGATTACTACGGGGGGCAGTACTTC; d_call: NA; j_call: TRBJ2-7; clone_size: many; v_call: TRBV11-2
cdr3_aa: CSVDRTSGGDEQYF; cdr3_nt: TGCAGCGTTGACAGGACTAGCGGCGGCGACGAGCAGTACTTC; d_call: TRBD2; j_call: TRBJ2-7; clone_size: many; v_call: TRBV29-1
cdr3_aa: CASREEDLNTEAFF; cdr3_nt: TGTGCCAGCAGGGAAGAGGATTTGAACACTGAAGCTTTCTTT; d_call: NA; j_call: TRBJ1-1; clone_size: many; v_call: TRBV6-1
cdr3_aa: CASSLGRGRTNYGYTF; cdr3_nt: TGTGCCAGCAGCTTGGGGAGGGGGCGTACTAACTATGGCTACACCTTC; d_call: TRBD1; j_call: TRBJ1-2; clone_size: many; v_call: TRBV9
cdr3_aa: CASSPRTGSYNSPLHF; cdr3_nt: TGTGCCAGCAGTCCCCGGACAGGGTCATATAATTCACCCCTCCACTTT; d_call: TRBD1; j_call: TRBJ1-6; clone_size: many; v_call: TRBV2
cdr3_aa: CASSQSTGKTEAFF; cdr3_nt: TGTGCCAGCAGCCAGTCGACAGGGAAAACTGAAGCTTTCTTT; d_call: TRBD1; j_call: TRBJ1-1; clone_size: many; v_call: TRBV3-1
cdr3_aa: CATSDFRGNYGYTF; cdr3_nt: TGTGCCACCAGTGATTTTCGGGGGAACTATGGCTACACCTTC; d_call: NA; j_call: TRBJ1-2; clone_size: NA; v_call: TRBV24-1
cdr3_aa: CASSMFSIPNNEQFF; cdr3_nt: TGTGCCAGTAGTATGTTCTCCATACCCAACAATGAGCAGTTCTTC; d_call: NA; j_call: TRBJ2-1; clone_size: few; v_call: TRBV19
cdr3_aa: CSVERDAGELFF; cdr3_nt: TGCAGCGTTGAACGGGACGCCGGGGAGCTGTTTTTT; d_call: NA; j_call: TRBJ2-2; clone_size: many; v_call: TRBV29-1
cdr3_aa: CASSYSQRDNSYEQYF; cdr3_nt: TGTGCCAGCAGTTACAGTCAGCGGGATAACTCCTACGAGCAGTACTTC; d_call: TRBD2; j_call: TRBJ2-7; clone_size: many; v_call: TRBV6-1
cdr3_aa: CASSDRQGSSYNEQFF; cdr3_nt: TGTGCCAGCAGCGATAGACAGGGGAGCTCCTACAATGAGCAGTTCTTC; d_call: TRBD1; j_call: TRBJ2-1; clone_size: many; v_call: TRBV5-5
cdr3_aa: CASSYQQGHQPQHF; cdr3_nt: TGTGCCAGCAGTTATCAACAGGGGCACCAGCCCCAGCATTTT; d_call: TRBD1; j_call: TRBJ1-5; clone_size: many; v_call: TRBV27
cdr3_aa: CASIGTKINTGELFF; cdr3_nt: TGTGCCAGCATTGGGACAAAGATAAACACCGGGGAGCTGTTTTTT; d_call: NA; j_call: TRBJ2-2; clone_size: many; v_call: TRBV2
cdr3_aa: CSVGDSLGNTEAFF; cdr3_nt: TGCAGCGTTGGGGACAGTTTGGGGAACACTGAAGCTTTCTTT; d_call: TRBD1; j_call: TRBJ1-1; clone_size: NA; v_call: TRBV29-1
cdr3_aa: CATSDRDRATGANVLTF; cdr3_nt: TGTGCCACCAGTGACAGGGACAGGGCAACGGGGGCCAACGTCCTGACTTTC; d_call: TRBD1; j_call: TRBJ2-6; clone_size: NA; v_call: TRBV24-1
cdr3_aa: CASSQDPTYEQYF; cdr3_nt: TGCGCCAGCAGCCAAGATCCCACCTACGAGCAGTACTTC; d_call: NA; j_call: TRBJ2-7; clone_size: few; v_call: TRBV4-1
cdr3_aa: CSAEDGQTVNEQFF; cdr3_nt: TGCAGTGCGGAAGACGGACAGACAGTCAATGAGCAGTTCTTC; d_call: NA; j_call: TRBJ2-1; clone_size: many; v_call: TRBV20-1
cdr3_aa: CASSLVGRLAGDEQFF; cdr3_nt: TGTGCCAGCAGCTTAGTGGGTAGACTAGCGGGAGACGAGCAGTTCTTC; d_call: TRBD2; j_call: TRBJ2-1; clone_size: many; v_call: TRBV7-2
cdr3_aa: CASSQLEAGELFF; cdr3_nt: TGTGCCAGCAGCCAACTAGAGGCCGGGGAGCTGTTTTTT; d_call: NA; j_call: TRBJ2-2; clone_size: many; v_call: TRBV7-9
cdr3_aa: CASSTMTGAVYGYTF; cdr3_nt: TGTGCCAGCAGCACAATGACAGGGGCCGTCTATGGCTACACCTTC; d_call: TRBD1; j_call: TRBJ1-2; clone_size: NA; v_call: TRBV12-3/TRBV12-4
cdr3_aa: CASSYGSGAEGEQFF; cdr3_nt: TGCGCCAGCAGCTATGGTTCTGGGGCCGAGGGTGAGCAGTTCTTC; d_call: NA; j_call: TRBJ2-1; clone_size: NA; v_call: TRBV5-1
cdr3_aa: CASSYSTSAYEQYF; cdr3_nt: TGTGCCAGCAGTTACTCGACGAGTGCCTACGAGCAGTACTTC; d_call: NA; j_call: TRBJ2-7; clone_size: NA; v_call: TRBV6-2/TRBV6-3
cdr3_aa: CASSYSHGGTQYF; cdr3_nt: TGTGCCAGCAGTTATAGCCATGGTGGGACCCAGTACTTC; d_call: NA; j_call: TRBJ2-5; clone_size: many; v_call: TRBV6-2/TRBV6-3
cdr3_aa: CASSLGAGWGETQYF; cdr3_nt: TGTGCCAGCAGCTTAGGGGCCGGGTGGGGGGAGACCCAGTACTTC; d_call: NA; j_call: TRBJ2-5; clone_size: NA; v_call: TRBV7-2
cdr3_aa: CASSFEGAGTDTQYF; cdr3_nt: TGTGCCAGCAGTTTTGAGGGGGCAGGTACAGATACGCAGTATTTT; d_call: TRBD1; j_call: TRBJ2-3; clone_size: many; v_call: TRBV12-3/TRBV12-4
cdr3_aa: CATTTGAGRSNQLQHF; cdr3_nt: TGTGCCACCACGACGGGGGCAGGTCGAAGCAATCAGCTCCAGCATTTT; d_call: NA; j_call: TRBJ1-5; clone_size: NA; v_call: TRBV19